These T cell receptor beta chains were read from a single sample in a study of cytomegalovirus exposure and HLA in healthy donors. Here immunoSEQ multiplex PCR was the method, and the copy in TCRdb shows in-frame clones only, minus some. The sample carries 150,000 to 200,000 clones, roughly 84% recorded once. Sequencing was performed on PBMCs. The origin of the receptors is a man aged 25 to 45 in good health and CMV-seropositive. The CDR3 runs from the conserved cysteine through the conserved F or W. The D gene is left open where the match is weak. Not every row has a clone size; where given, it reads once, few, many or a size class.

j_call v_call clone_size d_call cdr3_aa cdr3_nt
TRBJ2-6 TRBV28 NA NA CASSLQGSGANVLTF TGTGCCAGCAGTTTACAGGGATCTGGGGCCAACGTCCTGACTTTC
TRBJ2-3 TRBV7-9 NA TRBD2 CASNTWEREVGDTQYF TGTGCCAGCAACACGTGGGAGCGGGAGGTCGGGGATACGCAGTATTTT
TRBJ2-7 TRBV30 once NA CAWSLSGLGEQYF TGTGCCTGGAGTCTCTCGGGTCTAGGCGAGCAGTACTTC
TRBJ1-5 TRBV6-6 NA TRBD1 CASSYRTGSNQPQHF TGTGCCAGCAGTTACAGGACAGGGAGCAATCAGCCCCAGCATTTT
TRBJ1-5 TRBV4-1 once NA CASSQDWAGTNQPQHF TGCGCCAGCAGCCAAGATTGGGCAGGTACCAATCAGCCCCAGCATTTT
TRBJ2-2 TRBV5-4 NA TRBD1 CASSYRDRASGELFF TGTGCCAGCAGCTACCGGGACAGGGCGTCCGGGGAGCTGTTTTTT
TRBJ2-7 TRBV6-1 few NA CASSEGAGRGEQYF TGTGCCAGCAGTGAGGGTGCCGGACGGGGCGAGCAGTACTTC
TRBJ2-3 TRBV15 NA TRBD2 CATSAGGPDTQYF TGTGCCACCTCAGCGGGGGGGCCGGATACGCAGTATTTT
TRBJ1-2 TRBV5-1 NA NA CASSPIQESYGYTF TGCGCCAGCAGCCCAATACAGGAGAGCTATGGCTACACCTTC
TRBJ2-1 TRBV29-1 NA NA CSVAENNEQFF TGCAGCGTGGCAGAAAACAATGAGCAGTTCTTC
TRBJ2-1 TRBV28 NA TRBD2 CASSLTSGLYNEQFF TGTGCCAGCAGTTTAACTAGCGGACTTTACAATGAGCAGTTCTTC
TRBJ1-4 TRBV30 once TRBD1 CAWSEPRTGGGEKLFF TGTGCCTGGAGCGAGCCCCGGACAGGGGGAGGCGAAAAACTGTTTTTT
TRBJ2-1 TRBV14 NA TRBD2 CASSQDLYGTSGRVYNEQFF TGTGCCAGCAGCCAAGATCTATACGGGACTAGCGGGAGGGTATACAATGAGCAGTTCTTC
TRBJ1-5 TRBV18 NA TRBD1 CASSPMGQGAGGNQPQHF TGTGCCAGCTCACCGATGGGACAGGGGGCCGGTGGCAATCAGCCCCAGCATTTT
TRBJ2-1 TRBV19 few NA CASSPERAVSYNEQFF TGTGCCAGTAGTCCTGAGCGGGCGGTTTCCTACAATGAGCAGTTCTTC
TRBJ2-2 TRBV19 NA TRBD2 CASSIVAGRPTGELFF TGTGCCAGTAGTATCGTAGCGGGGCGGCCCACCGGGGAGCTGTTTTTT
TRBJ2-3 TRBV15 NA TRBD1 CATSHGTGGGPATDTQYF TGTGCCACCAGCCACGGGACAGGGGGCGGTCCCGCCACAGATACGCAGTATTTT
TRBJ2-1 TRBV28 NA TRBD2 CASSSTLAGVVGSYNEQFF TGTGCCAGCAGTTCGACTCTAGCGGGGGTCGTTGGCTCCTACAATGAGCAGTTCTTC
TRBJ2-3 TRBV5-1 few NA CASSLGEGVTDTQYF TGCGCCAGCAGCTTGGGTGAGGGAGTGACAGATACGCAGTATTTT
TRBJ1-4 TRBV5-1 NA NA CASSLAGQPDEKLFF TGCGCCAGCAGCTTAGCAGGACAGCCAGATGAAAAACTGTTTTTT
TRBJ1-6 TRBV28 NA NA CASSFGAGVRNNSPLHF TGTGCCAGCAGTTTTGGGGCAGGGGTTCGGAATAATTCACCCCTCCACTTT
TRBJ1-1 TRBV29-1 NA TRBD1 CSVVGDSNTEAFF TGCAGCGTCGTGGGGGACAGCAACACTGAAGCTTTCTTT
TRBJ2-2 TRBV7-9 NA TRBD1 CASSISGEFRGPTGELFF TGTGCCAGCAGCATCAGTGGAGAGTTCAGGGGGCCGACCGGGGAGCTGTTTTTT
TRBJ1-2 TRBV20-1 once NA CISTGIYGYTF TGCATCTCTACAGGGATCTATGGCTACACCTTC